This is a list of T cell receptor beta chains from one sample in a study of OX40 agonist ivuxolimab in advanced cancers. The assay was immunoSEQ multiplex PCR, and TCRdb's table has in-frame clones only and misses some. The table lists about 7,300 clones, around 78% of them singletons, with roughly 19% in the top ten. Specimen: CD4+ or CD8+ T cells sorted from blood, collected in a trial of the OX40 agonist ivuxolimab. The receptors originated from an adult with an advanced solid tumor such as melanoma, head and neck, liver or kidney cancer. Both conserved end residues are part of each CDR3. A D gene is named only where the DNA matches it firmly. A row's size may be missing; if present it is once, few, many or a size class.

cdr3_nt cdr3_aa j_call v_call d_call clone_size
TGTGCCAGCAGCTTGGGACAGGGTGGCTACGAGCAGTACTTC CASSLGQGGYEQYF TRBJ2-7 TRBV5-4 TRBD1 -
TGTGCCAGCAGTTTCCTTTCCCGCGCCGACAGGACCCATGGCTACACCTTC CASSFLSRADRTHGYTF TRBJ1-2 TRBV27 - -
TGTGCCAGCAGTGACGGGGGGGCTAGCACAGATACGCAGTATTTT CASSDGGASTDTQYF TRBJ2-3 TRBV6-4 - few
TGTGCCAGCAGCTCGACCAGGGGTGCTGGGGCCAACGTCCTGACTTTC CASSSTRGAGANVLTF TRBJ2-6 TRBV7-6 - -
TGTGCCAGCAGCTCCAGACAGGGTACCAGAGGGGCTTTCTTT CASSSRQGTRGAFF TRBJ1-1 TRBV13 TRBD1 -
TGCGCCAGCAGTGAACCAGGGCAAAATTCACCCCTCCACTTT CASSEPGQNSPLHF TRBJ1-6 TRBV10-2 - -
TGTGCCAGCAGCACAGGCCGCAAAGGTTGGACCTATGGCTACACCTTC CASSTGRKGWTYGYTF TRBJ1-2 TRBV4-2 - -
TGTGCCACCCCACGATTGGGCCAGGGGCCCGCAGATACGCAGTATTTT CATPRLGQGPADTQYF TRBJ2-3 TRBV18 - -
TGTGCCAGCAGTTACTCCCAGAACACTGAAGCTTTCTTT CASSYSQNTEAFF TRBJ1-1 TRBV6-5 - -
TGTGCCAGCAGTCCCACCGGGGAGCTGTTTTTT CASSPTGELFF TRBJ2-2 TRBV6-1 - -
TGTGCTAGCAGCTTTTTTCAGTGGGACAGGGATGGCTACACCTTC CASSFFQWDRDGYTF TRBJ1-2 TRBV7-7 TRBD1 -
TGTGCCAGCTACATGAACACTGAAGCTTTCTTT CASYMNTEAFF TRBJ1-1 TRBV2 - few
TGTGCCAGCAGCCGGGGGGGCGGCACTGAAGCTTTCTTT CASSRGGGTEAFF TRBJ1-1 TRBV25-1 - -
TGTGCCAGCCCAAGGGGGGGGCGAAGGGAAGCTTTCTTT CASPRGGRREAFF TRBJ1-1 TRBV27 - -
TGCGCCAGCAGCCAGGGGGATCAGCCCCAGCATTTT CASSQGDQPQHF TRBJ1-5 TRBV4-1 - -
TGCGCCAGCGCAACCAACCTACAGCAAACCTTGGGGGAAAAACTGTTTTTT CASATNLQQTLGEKLFF TRBJ1-4 TRBV4-3 - -
TGTGCCAGCAGCTTAGACGGCACTGAAGCTTTCTTT CASSLDGTEAFF TRBJ1-1 TRBV7-9 - -
TGCGCCAGCAGCCAAGAGGACAGGGGGCGAACTGAAGCTTTCTTT CASSQEDRGRTEAFF TRBJ1-1 TRBV4-1 TRBD1 once
TGCAGTTGCGGTGCCCCTAGCACAGATACGCAGTATTTT CSCGAPSTDTQYF TRBJ2-3 TRBV29-1 - -
TGCAGCGTTGAAATGATCGGGGAGCTGTTTTTT CSVEMIGELFF TRBJ2-2 TRBV29-1 - -
TGTGCCACCGCACAGGGAAAGGGGTACAGGGATGAGCAGTTCTTC CATAQGKGYRDEQFF TRBJ2-1 TRBV4-2 - -
TGTGCCAGCAGCTTAATCCCTAGCGGGGAAGAGACCCAGTACTTC CASSLIPSGEETQYF TRBJ2-5 TRBV11-2 TRBD2 medium-sized
TGCACCAGCAGCCGGCTCAATCTAGCGGGGGAATGCGAGACCCAGTACTTC CTSSRLNLAGECETQYF TRBJ2-5 TRBV1 - -
TGTGCTAGTGGTGCTTCTATAGCTAGCACAGATACGCAGTATTTT CASGASIASTDTQYF TRBJ2-3 TRBV12-5 - -
TGTGCCAGCAGTAGCTTCGGGGGCCCATCTGGAAACACCATATATTTT CASSSFGGPSGNTIYF TRBJ1-3 TRBV2 - -
TGCAGTGCGGACCCAGGGGTATTCTTT CSADPGVFF TRBJ1-1 TRBV20-1 - -
TGCGCCAGCAGCCAAGATCGCAGGCACCGGGGTGAGCAGTTCTTC CASSQDRRHRGEQFF TRBJ2-1 TRBV4-3 - -
TGTGCCAGCAGCCAAGGAGCATTAGAGACAACCTCGAGGGAGCAGTACTTC CASSQGALETTSREQYF TRBJ2-7 TRBV4-2 - -
TGCGCCAGCAGCCAGGTGGCTGACTCCTACAATGAGCAGTTCTTC CASSQVADSYNEQFF TRBJ2-1 TRBV4-1 - -
TGTGCCAGCAGCTCTGGCTGGGATGGCACCGGGGAGCTGTTTTTT CASSSGWDGTGELFF TRBJ2-2 TRBV7-6 - medium-sized
TGCGCCAGCAGCTTGGGGGGGCCTGCCTACGAGCAGTACTTC CASSLGGPAYEQYF TRBJ2-7 TRBV5-1 - few
TGTGCCAGCAGCGCAGGCGGACAGGGAAGTGAAAAACTGTTTTTT CASSAGGQGSEKLFF TRBJ1-4 TRBV11-2 TRBD1 -
TGTGCCAGCAGCTTGGAGGGGACTAGCGGAGGAGATACGCAGTATTTT CASSLEGTSGGDTQYF TRBJ2-3 TRBV5-4 TRBD2 -
TGTGCCAGCAGCTTGAAGACGGGAACAGGGGCTTTATATGGCTACACCTTC CASSLKTGTGALYGYTF TRBJ1-2 TRBV5-6 TRBD1 -
TGCGCCAGCAGCCCCGGACAGGGAAGGGACGAGCAGTACTTC CASSPGQGRDEQYF TRBJ2-7 TRBV5-1 TRBD1 -
TGTGCCAGCAGTTACGGGACTAGCGCCTACGAGCAGTACTTC CASSYGTSAYEQYF TRBJ2-7 TRBV6-5 TRBD2 -
TGCGCCAGCAGCAGTGTAAGCTCCTACAATGAGCAGTTCTTC CASSSVSSYNEQFF TRBJ2-1 TRBV5-1 - once
TGCGCCAGCAGCCTCAAGACAGGGTTTGAAAAACTGTTTTTT CASSLKTGFEKLFF TRBJ1-4 TRBV5-1 TRBD1 -
TGTGCCAGCAGCCCACCGGGAGCGTACTCCTACGAGCAGTACTTC CASSPPGAYSYEQYF TRBJ2-7 TRBV9 - -
TGTGCCAGCAGGGGACAGGGTTACGCTGGAAACACCATATATTTT CASRGQGYAGNTIYF TRBJ1-3 TRBV2 TRBD1 -
TGTGCCACCAGCAGAGATCTCTCAGGGAGCTATGGCTACACCTTC CATSRDLSGSYGYTF TRBJ1-2 TRBV15 - -
TGTGCCAGCAGTTTGGATATAACAGGGGGAAAGGATGGCTACACCTTC CASSLDITGGKDGYTF TRBJ1-2 TRBV27 TRBD1 few
TGCGCCAGCAGCCGTACTTTGACTAGCGGGGGGCTGGGTGAGCAGTTCTTC CASSRTLTSGGLGEQFF TRBJ2-1 TRBV5-1 TRBD2 few
TGCAGCGTTAAGGTGGGCTCATCCTACGAGCAGTACTTC CSVKVGSSYEQYF TRBJ2-7 TRBV29-1 - -
TGTGCCAGCAGCTTAGGTGGCGGTTACGAGCAGTACTTC CASSLGGGYEQYF TRBJ2-7 TRBV7-6 - -
TGTGCCAGCAGTCACAAGGAGGGGCGCGCCTACGAGCAGTACTTC CASSHKEGRAYEQYF TRBJ2-7 TRBV27 - -
TGTGCCAGCAGGGTAGCGGCTCCCTACGAGCAGTACTTC CASRVAAPYEQYF TRBJ2-7 TRBV6-6 - -
TGCGCCAGCAGCGGGGGACTAGCGGGGGCCTACAATGAGCAGTTCTTC CASSGGLAGAYNEQFF TRBJ2-1 TRBV5-1 TRBD2 -
TGTGCCAGCAGCGTTGAGGCTGGGGGTTTAAGTGGGGAGCTGTTTTTT CASSVEAGGLSGELFF TRBJ2-2 TRBV9 - -
TGTGCCAGCAGTCGGGGGACTTCGGACACTGAAGCTTTCTTT CASSRGTSDTEAFF TRBJ1-1 TRBV6-6 - once
TGCGCCAGCAGCCTTAGTGGGGAGCAGTACTTC CASSLSGEQYF TRBJ2-5 TRBV5-1 - -
TGCGCCAGCAGCCCATGGAGGGGGGTGAACACTGAAGCTTTCTTT CASSPWRGVNTEAFF TRBJ1-1 TRBV4-1 - -
TGCGCCAGCAGCTTAACTAGCGGATCTTCCTACAATGAGCAGTTCTTC CASSLTSGSSYNEQFF TRBJ2-1 TRBV5-1 TRBD2 -
TGTGCCAGCAGCTCGCAGGGACAGGGGGCATCTGACACTGAAGCTTTCTTT CASSSQGQGASDTEAFF TRBJ1-1 TRBV7-9 TRBD1 -
TGTGCCAGCAGCACCGGGGGTGGCACTGAAGCTTTCTTT CASSTGGGTEAFF TRBJ1-1 TRBV9 - once